The following is a T cell receptor beta chain sequence with its context. Its target is not known. The sample comes from a study of chemoradiotherapy in HPV16-positive cancers. Whole-study context: Candidate HPV-specific T-cell clones and common TCR motifs came from functional assays in a couple of HPV16-positive patients.

The CDR3 is 13 residues long. The germline V gene has CDR1 MGHRA and CDR2 YSYEKL. The V gene lost 3 bases and the J gene lost 3 bases, with 9 bases spanning the gap. Repeated repertoire sampling spanned the course of chemoradiotherapy. Generated by immunoSEQ multiplex PCR, the TCRdb table keeps only in-frame clones and is missing some. Among over 10,000 clones listed, 55% to 70% were seen once. Study-wide results and caveats: Better recurrence-free survival went with HPV-responsive T-cell expansion in HPV16-positive patients.

The J gene is TRBJ2-7, the V gene TRBV4-1, with D perhaps TRBD1 (5 bases). The sequence was obtained from a human donor with HPV-associated anogenital cancer. The biological material was taken from a patient who underwent chemoradiotherapy. CDR3 bases: TGCGCCAGCAGCCACAGGGATGGCTACGAGCAGTACTTC. Amino acid sequence: CASSHRDGYEQYF.